This T cell receptor beta chain was observed in a study of T cells in tuberculosis. Clones were sequenced by immunoSEQ multiplex PCR, and TCRdb holds only the in-frame ones, with some missing. The sample includes tens of thousands of clones, about 95% of them seen just once. Each donor contributed around 100,000 T cells on average, unsorted. The TCR originated in a donor between 10 and 35 years old with latent tuberculosis or without tuberculosis infection. The sequenced sample was PBMCs.

CDR3 nucleotide sequence: TGTGCCAGCTCCCCGGGACTAGCGGGAGTTTCGACGGGGAGTGAGCAGTTCTTC. Translation gives CASSPGLAGVSTGSEQFF. The rearrangement joins TRBV18 to TRBJ2-1; TRBD2 agrees at 14 bases. Germline CDR1 and CDR2: KGHSH and LQKENI. The CDR3 is made up of 18 amino acids. The V and J ends lost 6 bases and 9 bases, in that order; junction bases with no gene match: 16.